This T cell receptor (beta chain) was profiled in a study of graft-versus-host responses after intestinal transplantation. At the level of the study: Each patient got anti-thymocyte globulin induction, then tacrolimus and steroids for around three years.

Study observations and caveats: Allograft clonal ratios (graft-versus-host to host-versus-graft) were high in patients who had graft-donor T cell macrochimerism. There was an association between peak levels of circulating GvH clones and early post-transplant HvG declines.

Profiled with immunoSEQ multiplex PCR; TCRdb holds only in-frame clones, not every one. The sample shows tens of thousands of clones, around 90% of them seen only once. As for this clone: Antigen unknown.

V lost 3 bases and J lost 1; bases outside the gene matches: 12. CDR3 size: 18 residues. Germline V gene sequence: CDR1 SGDLS, CDR2 YYNGEE. Sequenced here: unstimulated CD4+ T cells sorted from spleen or lymph node cells, sampled before transplant. The sequence was obtained from a human donor who was the organ donor for an intestinal transplant. The genes are TRBV9 and TRBJ2-3; 9 nucleotides match TRBD2. The CDR3 DNA reads TGTGCCAGCAGCGAAAGAGGGGGGCGGGAGGGCCGCACAGATACGCAGTATTTT. Its translation is CASSERGGREGRTDTQYF. Using reference TRBV9 and TRBJ2-3 for the parts outside the CDR3, the full variable domain is DSGVTQTPKHLITATGQRVTLRCSPRSGDLSVYWYQQSLDQGLQFLIQYYNGEERAKGNILERFSAQQFPDLHSELNLSSLELGDSALYFCASSERGGREGRTDTQYFGPGTRLTVL.